This TCR beta chain was documented in a study of T cells in Graves' hyperthyroidism and ophthalmopathy. Overall study: Peripheral blood was acquired at first diagnosis, ahead of any therapy whatsoever.

Regarding the study as a whole: Most thyroid clonotypes with frequency above 0.001 were detected in blood.

RNA transcripts provided the source from which TCR beta CDR3 regions were amplified. HTBI primers were employed in a first-round RT-PCR of the TCR CDR3. One entry per CDR3 protein, called by TCRdb with MiXCR from the multiplex PCR reads. The data hold 300,000 or so distinct CDR3 sequences, with 15% to 20% observed a single time. The table lists this clonotype with a few counts. The antigen remains undetermined. The CDR3 is 14 amino acids. The germline gives CDR1 SNHLY, CDR2 FYNNEI. Trimming stripped 4 bases from V and 0 bases from J, with 9 bases between. Among the patients, aged 18 to 65, hyperthyroidism was newly diagnosed and had lasted under 2 months.

The clonotype was recovered from a woman in her 50s with Graves' hyperthyroidism. The chain recombines TRBV2 with TRBJ1-1; D remains ambiguous. The material sequenced was blood. The CDR3 DNA reads TGTGCCAGCAGTGTTGGGGTTTTGAACACTGAAGCTTTCTTT. Its protein is CASSVGVLNTEAFF.